This T cell receptor beta chain derives from a study of cytomegalovirus exposure and HLA in healthy donors. Overall study results and limits: Immune exposure information comprised only CMV serostatus. Presence/absence analyses took donor sequencing depth as roughly uniform.

The count of this clone is one. Antigen specificity is unknown. The donors (healthy individuals) were bone marrow donors. V was cut by 6 bases and J by 2 bases, with 32 bases left in between. Germline CDR1 reads LNHDA; CDR2 reads SQIVND (reference sequence). The CDR3 consists of 21 residues. The primer mix had 60 Vbeta and 13 Jbeta primers. Original handling: In a later analysis, some 10 million of approximately 86 million unique beta chains occurred in at least two donors. Assay: immunoSEQ multiplex PCR; the TCRdb copy retains only in-frame clones and omits some. V and J calls and clone size come straight from that table; D and trimming were deduced from the DNA. The sample shows 150,000 to 200,000 clones, approximately 85% of them seen only once.

The TCR comes from a man younger than 30 in good health and CMV-seropositive. The rearrangement links TRBV19 to TRBJ1-5; the D gene is possibly TRBD1 (6 bases). What was sequenced was PBMCs. The CDR3 DNA reads TGTGCCAGTAGAACTAACAGGGAAGAGAGGGGCTTAGCAGAGGGCAATCAGCCCCAGCATTTT. This translates into CASRTNREERGLAEGNQPQHF. The whole variable domain, filled in from reference TRBV19 and TRBJ1-5, reads DGGITQSPKYLFRKEGQNVTLSCEQNLNHDAMYWYRQDPGQGLRLIYYSQIVNDFQKGDIAEGYSVSREKKESFPLTVTSAQKNPTAFYLCASRTNREERGLAEGNQPQHFGDGTRLSIL.